This T cell receptor beta chain was documented in a study of breast tumors, draining lymph nodes, adjacent tissues. General study findings and limits: Data fit most tumor T cells coming from lymph node, expanding in tumor. The lymph node origin of tumor T cells was framed as consistent with a hypothesis, not demonstrated. Tumor and nontumor repertoires were significantly more similar in luminal-like than in basal-like breast cancer. Compared with lymph nodes, tumors were less diverse; compared with nontumor tissue, more.

As to this clonotype: No antigen is known for it. The junction departs from the called germline gene at one end, perhaps through a read error.

The CDR3 extends over 15 amino acids. The germline gives CDR1 SGDLS, CDR2 YYNGEE. TCRdb independently ran MiXCR on the multiplex PCR reads; one entry per CDR3 protein. The sample contains 13,000 or so distinct CDR3 sequences, 40% to 55% of which appear only once. The V and J genes are TRBV9 and TRBJ2-1; TRBD2 aligns across 14 bases. The TCR comes from a female donor with breast cancer. Some clones in this sample may be carry-over from other donors' samples. Source material: tumor-adjacent breast tissue. DNA for the CDR3: TGTGCCAGCAGCGCTAGGACTAGCGGGGGGTATGAGCCGTTCTTC. This sequence encodes CASSARTSGGYEPFF.